The rows below give T cell receptor beta chains drawn from one sample of a study of T-cell reconstitution after alpha-beta-depleted transplantation in children. In TCRdb, the PCR reads were re-called with MiXCR into one record per CDR3 protein. The data contain more than 200,000 distinct CDR3 sequences, approximately 8.4% of them singletons. This material consisted of PBMCs, mostly from graft donor cells, taken 360 days after TCRalphabeta/CD19-depleted stem cell transplant. These receptors were taken from a male patient between 2 and 10 years old who had a stem cell transplant for acute myeloid leukemia, so the T cells may come from the graft donor. CDR3s leave out the opening cysteine and the closing phenylalanine or tryptophan.

V,CDR3
TRBV5-5,ASSHLREETQY
TRBV27,ATIYSGPRDTDTQY
TRBV7-3,ASSLRGPGLAGYNEQF
TRBV29-1,SVDRGSYGYT
TRBV4-3,ASSQVWPNSYEQY
TRBV6-5,ASSYGVGEGTDTQY
TRBV7-9,ASSLEGTAFYEQY
TRBV20-1,SAREGTSGNEQY
TRBV5-1,ASSPFPSGISYNEQF
TRBV3-1,ASSQTGVSYNEQF
TRBV20-1,SARDGPSLAGGLLDPETQY
TRBV7-2,ASSPIRGSEQY
TRBV11-3,ASSLGLAGGRYEQF
TRBV19,ASSIDLRDPALDEQF
TRBV24-1,ATSDSASGVYNEQF
TRBV29-1,SVGQGPYNEQF
TRBV28,ASSLGRGERPSYEQY
TRBV3-1,ASSWTGLILNTEAF
TRBV4-3,ASSQDTRTHSPLH
TRBV6-5,ASSYSGIRETQY
TRBV20-1,SARTSGRNEQF
TRBV7-3,ASSSSGRSNEQF
TRBV5-1,ASSLGSHTGELF
TRBV4-3,ASSQDSSGRRDEQI
TRBV29-1,SGERGPDTQY
TRBV3-1,ASSQRDRILYTQY
TRBV12-3/TRBV12-4,ASSELAGGAETQY
TRBV6-2/TRBV6-3,ASSKNRALGELF
TRBV20-1,SARSGASGGDEQF
TRBV28,ASSLTGRDEQY
TRBV5-5,ASSMEDLGELF
TRBV10-3,AISTSGATDTQY
TRBV29-1,SGTSGMNEQF
TRBV7-2,ASSFYAGQDSNQPQH
TRBV14,ASSSHRDHNEKLF
TRBV5-1,ASSLSISGPSYEQY
TRBV7-2,ASSPPGAGNTEAF
TRBV4-1,ASSPWTSVDSYEQY
TRBV20-1,SARFAPTDTQY
TRBV7-4,ASSFSPTSLSYNEQF
TRBV11-3,ASSTLKQGSCYGYT
TRBV27,ASRSPRGQETQY
TRBV5-1,ASSATGTSEETQY
TRBV20-1,SARYRQPTGELF
TRBV12-3/TRBV12-4,ASSPSAGEVGGTQY
TRBV5-1,ASSPPAGSSYNEQF
TRBV15,ATSRDLGLGGSYEQY
TRBV5-1,ASSLEGTGTDYQETQY
TRBV7-2,ASSLALSSQIYGYT
TRBV20-1,SAPAGYETQY
TRBV4-2,ASSQGQGPGELF
TRBV20-1,SARALANTQY
TRBV6-5,ASSYSGNTDTQY
TRBV6-1,ASSFRGTGNQPQH
TRBV7-8,ASSSDRVEAEQY
TRBV5-1,ASSLGASGGLNEQF
TRBV29-1,SVAKTSESTDTQY